The sequence of this TCR beta chain was determined in a study of cytomegalovirus exposure and HLA in healthy donors. Germline V gene lookup returns CDR1 MDHEN and CDR2 SYDVKM. Trimming removed 6 bases from V and 6 bases from J, with 18 bases in between. This CDR3 spans 15 amino acids. Use of 60 Vbeta and 13 Jbeta primers characterized the PCR. Clones were read by immunoSEQ multiplex PCR, and TCRdb kept only the in-frame ones, dropping some. Seen here are 130,000 to 150,000 clones, roughly 77% observed once, and the top ten hold around 3%. Input material: PBMCs. This chain connects TRBV28 to TRBJ1-5, with D maybe TRBD1 (6 bases). The receptor was isolated from a female donor in good health and CMV-seronegative. CDR3 nucleotides: TGTGCCAGCAGCCCAACGGGACAAATTAGTCAGCCCCAGCATTTT. It encodes CASSPTGQISQPQHF.